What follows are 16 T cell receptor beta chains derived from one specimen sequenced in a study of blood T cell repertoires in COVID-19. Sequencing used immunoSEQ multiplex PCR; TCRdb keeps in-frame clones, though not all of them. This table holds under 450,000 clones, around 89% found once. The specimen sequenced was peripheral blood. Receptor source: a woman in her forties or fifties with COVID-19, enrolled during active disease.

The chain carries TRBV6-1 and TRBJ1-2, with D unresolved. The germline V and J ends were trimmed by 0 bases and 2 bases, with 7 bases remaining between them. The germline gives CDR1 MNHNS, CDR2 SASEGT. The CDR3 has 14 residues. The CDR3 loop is CASSEAGGNYGYTF. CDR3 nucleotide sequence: TGTGCCAGCAGTGAAGCAGGAGGGAACTATGGCTACACCTTC.

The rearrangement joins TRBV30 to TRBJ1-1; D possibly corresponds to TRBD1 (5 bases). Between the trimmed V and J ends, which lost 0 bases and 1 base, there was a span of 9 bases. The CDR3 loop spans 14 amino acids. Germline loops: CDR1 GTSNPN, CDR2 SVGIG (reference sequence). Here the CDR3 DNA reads TGTGCCTGGAGTGTTACGCAGGGGAACACTGAAGCTTTCTTT. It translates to CAWSVTQGNTEAFF.

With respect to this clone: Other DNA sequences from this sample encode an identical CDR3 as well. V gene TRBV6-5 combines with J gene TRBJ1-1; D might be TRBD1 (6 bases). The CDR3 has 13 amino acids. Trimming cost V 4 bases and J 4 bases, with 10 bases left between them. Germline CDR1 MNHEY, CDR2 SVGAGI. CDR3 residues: CASSLGGGTEAFF. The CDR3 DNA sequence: TGTGCCAGCAGTTTGGGAGGGGGCACTGAAGCTTTCTTT.

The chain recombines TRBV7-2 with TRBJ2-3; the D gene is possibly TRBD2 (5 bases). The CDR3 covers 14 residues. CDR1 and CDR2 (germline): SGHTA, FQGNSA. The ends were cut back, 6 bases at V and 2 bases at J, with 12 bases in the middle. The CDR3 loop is CASSSTGFTDTQYF. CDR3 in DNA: TGTGCCAGCAGTTCCACGGGGTTCACAGATACGCAGTATTTT.

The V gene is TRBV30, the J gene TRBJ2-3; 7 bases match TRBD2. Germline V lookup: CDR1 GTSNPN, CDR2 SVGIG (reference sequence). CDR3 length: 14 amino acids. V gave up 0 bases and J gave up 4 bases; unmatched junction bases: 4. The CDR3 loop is CAWSVSAGADTQYF. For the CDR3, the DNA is TGTGCCTGGAGTGTATCGGCGGGGGCAGATACGCAGTATTTT.

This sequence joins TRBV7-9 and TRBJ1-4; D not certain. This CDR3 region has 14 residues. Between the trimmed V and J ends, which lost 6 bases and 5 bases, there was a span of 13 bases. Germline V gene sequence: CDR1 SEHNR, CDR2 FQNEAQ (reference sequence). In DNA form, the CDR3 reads TGTGCCAGCAGTTTGGGAGGGCAAAATGAAAAACTGTTTTTT. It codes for CASSLGGQNEKLFF.

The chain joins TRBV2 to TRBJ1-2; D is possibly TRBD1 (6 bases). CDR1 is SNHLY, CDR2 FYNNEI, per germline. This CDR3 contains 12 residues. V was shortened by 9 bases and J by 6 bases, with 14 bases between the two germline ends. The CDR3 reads CARGGAGDGYTF. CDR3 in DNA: TGTGCCAGGGGTGGGGCAGGGGATGGCTACACCTTC.

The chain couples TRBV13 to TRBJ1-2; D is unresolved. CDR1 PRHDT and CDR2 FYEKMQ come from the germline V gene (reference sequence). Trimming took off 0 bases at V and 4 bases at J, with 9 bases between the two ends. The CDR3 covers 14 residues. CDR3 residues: CASSLGLQVYGYTF. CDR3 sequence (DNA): TGTGCCAGCAGCTTAGGCCTGCAGGTCTATGGCTACACCTTC.

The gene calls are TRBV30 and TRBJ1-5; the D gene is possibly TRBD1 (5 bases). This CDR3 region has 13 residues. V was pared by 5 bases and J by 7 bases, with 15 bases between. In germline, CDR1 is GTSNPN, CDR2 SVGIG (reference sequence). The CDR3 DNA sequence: TGTGCCTGGGGCGGGGGGGTTGGCCAGCCCCAGCATTTT. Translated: CAWGGGVGQPQHF.

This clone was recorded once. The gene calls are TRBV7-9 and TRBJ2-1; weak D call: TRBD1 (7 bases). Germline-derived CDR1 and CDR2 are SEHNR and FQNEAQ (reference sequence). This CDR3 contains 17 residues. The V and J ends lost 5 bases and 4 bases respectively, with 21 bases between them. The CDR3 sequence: CASSASDRRGLYNEQFF. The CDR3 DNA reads TGTGCCAGCAGCGCATCGGACAGGAGGGGTTTGTACAATGAGCAGTTCTTC. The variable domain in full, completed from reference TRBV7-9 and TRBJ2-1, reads DTGVSQNPRHKITKRGQNVTFRCDPISEHNRLYWYRQTLGQGPEFLTYFQNEAQLEKSRLLSDRFSAERPKGSFSTLEIQRTEQGDSAMYLCASSASDRRGLYNEQFFGPGTRLTVL.

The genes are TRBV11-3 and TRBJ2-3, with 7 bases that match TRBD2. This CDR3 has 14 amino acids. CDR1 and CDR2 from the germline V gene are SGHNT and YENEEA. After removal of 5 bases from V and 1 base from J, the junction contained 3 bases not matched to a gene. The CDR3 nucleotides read TGTGCCAGCAGCCCGGGGGGAGGCACAGATACGCAGTATTTT. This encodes CASSPGGGTDTQYF.

CDR3 loop: CASSSRQDLSYGYTF. For the CDR3, the DNA is TGTGCCAGCAGTTCACGACAGGACCTTAGCTATGGCTACACCTTC. J is TRBJ1-2 and V is TRBV27; TRBD1 might be the D (6 bases). The CDR3 has 15 amino acids. In germline, CDR1 is MNHEY, CDR2 SMNVEV (reference sequence). V lost 4 bases to trimming and J lost 4 bases, with 16 bases between them.

The CDR3: CASSYSGTGEGYTF. As DNA, the CDR3 is TGTGCCAGTTCATACTCCGGGACAGGGGAAGGCTACACCTTC. V gene TRBV25-1 combines with J gene TRBJ1-2; 10 bases fit TRBD1. The CDR3 is 14 amino acids. Per the germline V gene, CDR1 is MGHDK and CDR2 is SYGVNS. V lost 9 bases to trimming and J lost 8 bases; unmatched junction nucleotides: 12.

The CDR3 nucleotides are TGTGCCAGCAGCGGGGCGTATAGCAATCAGCCCCAGCATTTT. This codes for CASSGAYSNQPQHF. The rearrangement uses TRBV3-1 (or the pseudogene TRBV3-2) and TRBJ1-5; possibly TRBD1 for D (5 bases). Trimming removed 5 bases from V and 0 bases from J, with 8 bases in between. CDR1 LGHDT and CDR2 YNNKEL come from the germline V gene (reference sequence). The CDR3 loop spans 14 amino acids.

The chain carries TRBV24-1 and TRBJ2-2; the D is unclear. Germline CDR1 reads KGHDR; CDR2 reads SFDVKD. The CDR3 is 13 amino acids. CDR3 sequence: CVVETRNTGELFF. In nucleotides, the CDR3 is TGTGTCGTGGAGACGAGGAACACCGGGGAGCTGTTTTTT.

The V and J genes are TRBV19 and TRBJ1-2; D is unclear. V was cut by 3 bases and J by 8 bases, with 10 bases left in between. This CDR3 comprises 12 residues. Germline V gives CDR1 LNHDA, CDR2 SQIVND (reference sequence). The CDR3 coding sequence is TGTGCCAGTAGTATCTTCTCTAGGGGCTACACCTTC. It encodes CASSIFSRGYTF.